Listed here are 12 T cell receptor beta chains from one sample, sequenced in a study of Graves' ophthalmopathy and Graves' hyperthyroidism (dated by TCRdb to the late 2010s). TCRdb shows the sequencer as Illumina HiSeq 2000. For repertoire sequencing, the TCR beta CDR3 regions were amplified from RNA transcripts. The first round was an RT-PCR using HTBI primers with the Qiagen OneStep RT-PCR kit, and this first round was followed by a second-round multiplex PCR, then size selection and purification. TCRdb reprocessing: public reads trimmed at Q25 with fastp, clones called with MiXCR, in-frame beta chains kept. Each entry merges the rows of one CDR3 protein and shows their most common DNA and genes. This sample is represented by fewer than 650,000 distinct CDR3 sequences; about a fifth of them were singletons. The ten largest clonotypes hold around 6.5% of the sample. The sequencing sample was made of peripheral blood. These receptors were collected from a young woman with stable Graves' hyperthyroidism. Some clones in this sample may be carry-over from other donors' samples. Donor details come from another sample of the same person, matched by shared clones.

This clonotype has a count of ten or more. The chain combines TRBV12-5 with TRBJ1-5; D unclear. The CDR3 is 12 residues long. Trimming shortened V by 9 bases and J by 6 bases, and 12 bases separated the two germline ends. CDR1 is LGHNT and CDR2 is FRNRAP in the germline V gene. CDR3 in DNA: TGTGCTAGGGCTCCGGGGAGTCAGCCCCAGCATTTT. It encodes CARAPGSQPQHF.

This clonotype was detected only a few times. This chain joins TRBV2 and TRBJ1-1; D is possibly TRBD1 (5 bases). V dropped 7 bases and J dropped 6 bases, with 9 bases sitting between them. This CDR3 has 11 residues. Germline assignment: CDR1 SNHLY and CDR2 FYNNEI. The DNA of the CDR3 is TGTGCCAGCATGGGAGGGGCTGAAGCTTTCTTT. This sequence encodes CASMGGAEAFF.

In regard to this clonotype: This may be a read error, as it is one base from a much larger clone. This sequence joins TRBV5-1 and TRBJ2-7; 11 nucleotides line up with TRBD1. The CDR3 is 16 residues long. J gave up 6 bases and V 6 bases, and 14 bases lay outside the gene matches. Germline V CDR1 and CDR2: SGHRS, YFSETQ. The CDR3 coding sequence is TGCGCCAGCAACATCACAGGGACAGGGGGAATACTCGAGCAGTACTTC. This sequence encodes CASNITGTGGILEQYF. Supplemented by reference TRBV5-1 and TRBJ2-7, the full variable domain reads KAGVTQTPRYLIKTRGQQVTLSCSPISGHRSVSWYQQTPGQGLQFLFEYFSETQRNKGNFPGRFSGRQFSNSRSEMNVSTLELGDSALYLCASNITGTGGILEQYFGPGTRLTVT.

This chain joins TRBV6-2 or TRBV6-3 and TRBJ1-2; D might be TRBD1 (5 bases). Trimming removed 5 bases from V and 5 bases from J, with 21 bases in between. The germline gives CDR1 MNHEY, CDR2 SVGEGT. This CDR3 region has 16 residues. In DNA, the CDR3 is TGTGCCAGCAGTCCGGGGAGGGGACTCTGGTTTTATGGCTACACCTTC. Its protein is CASSPGRGLWFYGYTF.

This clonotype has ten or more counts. CDR3 loop: CASSEGRASYSNQPQHF. The CDR3 DNA reads as TGTGCCAGCAGTGAGGGCAGGGCATCCTATAGCAATCAGCCCCAGCATTTT. The chain joins TRBV2 to TRBJ1-5, with D possibly being TRBD1 (5 bases). V lost 3 bases to trimming and J lost 0 bases, with 15 bases between them. The CDR3 loop spans 17 amino acids. Germline CDR1 reads SNHLY; CDR2 reads FYNNEI.

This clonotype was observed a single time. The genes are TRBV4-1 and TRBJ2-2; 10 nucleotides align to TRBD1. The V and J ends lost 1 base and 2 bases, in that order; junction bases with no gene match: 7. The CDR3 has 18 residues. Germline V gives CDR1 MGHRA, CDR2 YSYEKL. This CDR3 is CASSQGTGGDLNTGELFF. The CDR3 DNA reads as TGCGCCAGCAGCCAAGGGACAGGGGGGGATCTAAACACCGGGGAGCTGTTTTTT.

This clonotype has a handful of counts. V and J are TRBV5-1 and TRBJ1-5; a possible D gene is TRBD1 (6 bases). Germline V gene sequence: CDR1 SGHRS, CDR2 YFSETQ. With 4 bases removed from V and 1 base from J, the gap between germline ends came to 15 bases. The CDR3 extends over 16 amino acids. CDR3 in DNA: TGCGCCAGCAGCCCGGGGGGGGGCGTGAGCAATCAGCCCCAGCATTTT. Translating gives CASSPGGGVSNQPQHF.

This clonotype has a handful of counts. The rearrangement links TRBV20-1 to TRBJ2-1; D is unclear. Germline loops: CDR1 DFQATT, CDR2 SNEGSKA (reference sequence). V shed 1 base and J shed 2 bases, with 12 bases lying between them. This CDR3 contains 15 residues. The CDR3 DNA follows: TGCAGTGCTAGAGCCCGACGGTTGGCCTACAATGAGCAGTTCTTC. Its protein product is CSARARRLAYNEQFF.

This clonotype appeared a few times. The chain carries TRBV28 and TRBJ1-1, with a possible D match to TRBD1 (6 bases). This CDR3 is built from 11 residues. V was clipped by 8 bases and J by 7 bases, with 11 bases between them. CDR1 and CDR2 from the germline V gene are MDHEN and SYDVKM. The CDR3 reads CASHSRGEAFF. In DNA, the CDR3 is TGTGCCAGCCATAGCAGGGGTGAAGCTTTCTTT. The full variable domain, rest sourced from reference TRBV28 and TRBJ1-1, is DVKVTQSSRYLVKRTGEKVFLECVQDMDHENMFWYRQDPGLGLRLIYFSYDVKMKEKGDIPEGYSVSREKKERFSLILESASTNQTSMYLCASHSRGEAFFGQGTRLTVV.

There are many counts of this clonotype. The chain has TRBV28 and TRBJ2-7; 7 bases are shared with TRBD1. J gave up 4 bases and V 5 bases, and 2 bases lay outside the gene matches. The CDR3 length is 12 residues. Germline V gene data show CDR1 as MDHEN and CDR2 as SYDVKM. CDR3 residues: CASSKTGYEQYF. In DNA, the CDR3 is TGTGCCAGCAGTAAGACAGGGTACGAGCAGTACTTC.

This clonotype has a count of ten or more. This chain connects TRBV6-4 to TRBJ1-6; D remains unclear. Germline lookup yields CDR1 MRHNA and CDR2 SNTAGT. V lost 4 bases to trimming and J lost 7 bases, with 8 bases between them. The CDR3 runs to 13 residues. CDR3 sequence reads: CASSADENSPLHF. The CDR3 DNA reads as TGTGCCAGCAGTGCTGATGAGAATTCACCCCTCCACTTT.

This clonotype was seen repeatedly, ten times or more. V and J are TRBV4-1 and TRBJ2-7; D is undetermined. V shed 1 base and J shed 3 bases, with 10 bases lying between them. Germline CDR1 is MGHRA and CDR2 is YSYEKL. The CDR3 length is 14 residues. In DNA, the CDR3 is TGCGCCAGCAGCCAAGTTCAGGACGTCTACGAGCAGTACTTC. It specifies CASSQVQDVYEQYF.